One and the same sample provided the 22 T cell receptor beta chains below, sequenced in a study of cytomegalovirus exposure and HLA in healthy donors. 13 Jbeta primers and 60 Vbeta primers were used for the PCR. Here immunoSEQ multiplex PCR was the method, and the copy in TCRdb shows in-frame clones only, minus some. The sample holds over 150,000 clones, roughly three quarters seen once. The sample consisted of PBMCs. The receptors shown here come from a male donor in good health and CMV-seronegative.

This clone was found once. The CDR3 reads CAISESMASEQYF. Here the CDR3 DNA reads TGTGCCATCAGTGAGTCCATGGCTTCTGAGCAGTACTTC. The chain recombines TRBV10-3 with TRBJ2-7; D not resolved. V lost 0 bases and J lost 7, with 10 bases in between. Germline CDR1 is ENHRY and CDR2 is SYGVKD. The CDR3 spans 13 residues.

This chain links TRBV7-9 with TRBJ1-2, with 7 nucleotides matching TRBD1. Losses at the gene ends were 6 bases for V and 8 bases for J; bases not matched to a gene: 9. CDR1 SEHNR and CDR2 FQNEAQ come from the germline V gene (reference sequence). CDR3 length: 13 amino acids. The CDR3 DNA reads TGTGCCAGCAGATGGGACAGTCAATCCGGCTACACCTTC. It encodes CASRWDSQSGYTF.

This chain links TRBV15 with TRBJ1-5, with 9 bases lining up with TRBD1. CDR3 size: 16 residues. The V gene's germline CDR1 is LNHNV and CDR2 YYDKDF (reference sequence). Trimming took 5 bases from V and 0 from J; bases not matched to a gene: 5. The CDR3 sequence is CATSRLTGGSNQPQHF. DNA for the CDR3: TGTGCCACCAGCCGCCTGACAGGGGGTAGCAATCAGCCCCAGCATTTT.

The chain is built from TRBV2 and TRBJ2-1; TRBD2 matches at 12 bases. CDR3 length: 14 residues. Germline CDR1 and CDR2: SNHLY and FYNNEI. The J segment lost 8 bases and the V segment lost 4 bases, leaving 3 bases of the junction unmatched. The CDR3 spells CASSGTSGNYEQFF. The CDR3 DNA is TGTGCCAGCAGTGGGACTAGCGGGAACTATGAGCAGTTCTTC. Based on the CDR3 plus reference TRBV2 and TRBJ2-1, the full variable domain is EPEVTQTPSHQVTQMGQEVILRCVPISNHLYFYWYRQILGQKVEFLVSFYNNEISEKSEIFDDQFSVERPDGSNFTLKIRSTKLEDSAMYFCASSGTSGNYEQFFGPGTRLTVL.

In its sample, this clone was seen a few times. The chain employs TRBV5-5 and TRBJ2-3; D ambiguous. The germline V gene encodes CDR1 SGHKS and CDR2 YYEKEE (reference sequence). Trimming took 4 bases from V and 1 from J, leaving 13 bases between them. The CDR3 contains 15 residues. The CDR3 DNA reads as TGTGCCAGCAGCAGCCGGCACACAGGCACAGATACGCAGTATTTT. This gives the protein CASSSRHTGTDTQYF.

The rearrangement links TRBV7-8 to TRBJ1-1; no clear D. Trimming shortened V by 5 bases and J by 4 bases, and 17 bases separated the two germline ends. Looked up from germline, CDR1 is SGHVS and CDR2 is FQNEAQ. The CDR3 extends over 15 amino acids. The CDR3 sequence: CASSQRPTGSTEAFF. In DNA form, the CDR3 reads TGTGCCAGCAGCCAGAGGCCTACCGGAAGCACTGAAGCTTTCTTT.

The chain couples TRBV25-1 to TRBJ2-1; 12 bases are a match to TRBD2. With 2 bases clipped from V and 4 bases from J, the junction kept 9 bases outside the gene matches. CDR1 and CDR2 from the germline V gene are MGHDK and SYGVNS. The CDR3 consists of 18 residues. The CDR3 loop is CASSEASGRAPSYNEQFF. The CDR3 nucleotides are TGTGCCAGCAGTGAAGCTAGCGGGAGGGCGCCCTCGTACAATGAGCAGTTCTTC.

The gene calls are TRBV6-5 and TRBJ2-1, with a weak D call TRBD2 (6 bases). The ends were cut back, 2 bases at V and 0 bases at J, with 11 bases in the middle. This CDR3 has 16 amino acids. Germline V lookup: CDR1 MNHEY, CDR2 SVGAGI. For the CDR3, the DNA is TGTGCCAGCAGTTACGGAGGGGCTAGCTCCTACAATGAGCAGTTCTTC. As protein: CASSYGGASSYNEQFF.

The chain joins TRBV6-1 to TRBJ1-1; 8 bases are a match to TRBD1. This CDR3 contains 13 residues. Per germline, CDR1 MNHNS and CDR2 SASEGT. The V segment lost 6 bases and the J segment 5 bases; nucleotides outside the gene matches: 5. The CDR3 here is CASSPGQVTEAFF. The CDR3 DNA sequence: TGTGCCAGCAGCCCGGGACAGGTTACTGAAGCTTTCTTT.

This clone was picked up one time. The CDR3 region has the DNA TGTGCCAGCAGCCCCGGGACTAGCACAGATACGCAGTATTTT. Encoded protein: CASSPGTSTDTQYF. The chain combines TRBV7-3 with TRBJ2-3; possible D gene TRBD2, 6 bases. Germline CDR1 and CDR2: SGHTA and FQGTGA. Trimming took off 5 bases at V and 0 bases at J, with 9 bases between the two ends. This CDR3 is built from 14 residues.

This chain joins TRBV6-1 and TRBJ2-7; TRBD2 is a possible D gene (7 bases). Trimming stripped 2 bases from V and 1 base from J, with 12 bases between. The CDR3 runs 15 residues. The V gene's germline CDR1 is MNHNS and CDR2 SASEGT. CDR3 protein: CASSEWGGGSYEQYF. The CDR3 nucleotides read TGTGCCAGCAGTGAATGGGGAGGGGGTTCCTACGAGCAGTACTTC.

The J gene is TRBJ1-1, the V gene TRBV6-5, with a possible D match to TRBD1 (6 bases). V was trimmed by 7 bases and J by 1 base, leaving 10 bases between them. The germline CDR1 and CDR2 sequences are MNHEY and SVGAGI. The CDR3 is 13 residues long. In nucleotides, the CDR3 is TGTGCCAGCAACCCACAGGGGAACACTGAAGCTTTCTTT. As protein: CASNPQGNTEAFF.

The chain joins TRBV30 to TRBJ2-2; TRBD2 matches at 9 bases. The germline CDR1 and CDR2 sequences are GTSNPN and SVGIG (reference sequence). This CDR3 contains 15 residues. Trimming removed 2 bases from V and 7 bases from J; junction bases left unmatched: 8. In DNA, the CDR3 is TGTGCCTGGAGTAGACTAGGTAGCGGGAGCGGGGAGCTGTTTTTT. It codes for CAWSRLGSGSGELFF.

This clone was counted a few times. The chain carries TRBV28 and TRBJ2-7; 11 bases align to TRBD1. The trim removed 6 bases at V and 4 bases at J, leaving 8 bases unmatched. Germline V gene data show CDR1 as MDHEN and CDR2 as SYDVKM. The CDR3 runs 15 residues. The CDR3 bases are TGTGCCAGCAGATATACCGGGACAGGGGGGTACGAGCAGTACTTC. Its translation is CASRYTGTGGYEQYF.

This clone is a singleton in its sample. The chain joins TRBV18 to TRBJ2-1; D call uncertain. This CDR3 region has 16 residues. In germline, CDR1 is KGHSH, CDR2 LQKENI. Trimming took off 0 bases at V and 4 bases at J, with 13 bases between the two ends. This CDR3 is CASSPPRANQYNEQFF. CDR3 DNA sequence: TGTGCCAGCTCACCACCGAGAGCTAACCAATACAATGAGCAGTTCTTC.

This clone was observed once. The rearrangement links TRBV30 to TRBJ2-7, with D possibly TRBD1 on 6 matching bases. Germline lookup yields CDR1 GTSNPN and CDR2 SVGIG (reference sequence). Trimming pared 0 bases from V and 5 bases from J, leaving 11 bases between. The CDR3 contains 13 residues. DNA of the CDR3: TGTGCCTGGAGTGTACAACAGGGTAACGAGCAGTACTTC. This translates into CAWSVQQGNEQYF.

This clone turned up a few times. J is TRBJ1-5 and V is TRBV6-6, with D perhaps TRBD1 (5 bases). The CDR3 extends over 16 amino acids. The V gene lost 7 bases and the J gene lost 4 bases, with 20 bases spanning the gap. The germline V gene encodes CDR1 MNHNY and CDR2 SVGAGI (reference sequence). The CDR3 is CASKTTGEIQNQPQHF. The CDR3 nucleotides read TGTGCCAGCAAAACTACGGGGGAGATTCAAAATCAGCCCCAGCATTTT.

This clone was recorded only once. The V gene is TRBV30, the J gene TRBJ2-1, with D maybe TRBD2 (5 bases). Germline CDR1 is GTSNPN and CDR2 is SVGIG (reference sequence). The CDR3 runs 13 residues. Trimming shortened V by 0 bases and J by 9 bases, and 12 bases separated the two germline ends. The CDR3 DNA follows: TGTGCCTGGAGTGTCAGAGGGCCGGTTGAGCAGTTCTTC. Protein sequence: CAWSVRGPVEQFF.

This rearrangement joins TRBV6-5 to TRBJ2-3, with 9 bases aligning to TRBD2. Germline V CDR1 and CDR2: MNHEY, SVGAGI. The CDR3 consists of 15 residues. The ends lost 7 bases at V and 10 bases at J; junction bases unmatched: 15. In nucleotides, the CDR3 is TGTGCCAGCACTGTAGTGGCGGGGGGGCGGATCGCGCAGTATTTT. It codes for CASTVVAGGRIAQYF.

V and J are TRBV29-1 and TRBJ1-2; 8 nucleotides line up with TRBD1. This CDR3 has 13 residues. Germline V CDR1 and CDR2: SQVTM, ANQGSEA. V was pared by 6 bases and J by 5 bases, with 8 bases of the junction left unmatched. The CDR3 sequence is CSVGQGQRYGYTF. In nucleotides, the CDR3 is TGCAGCGTCGGACAGGGACAAAGGTATGGCTACACCTTC.

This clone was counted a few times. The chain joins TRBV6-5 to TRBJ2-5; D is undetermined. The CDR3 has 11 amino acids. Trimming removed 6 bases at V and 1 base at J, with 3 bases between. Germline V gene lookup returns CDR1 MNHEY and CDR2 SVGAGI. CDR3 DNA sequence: TGTGCCAGCAGCCGCCAAGAGACCCAGTACTTC. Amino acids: CASSRQETQYF.

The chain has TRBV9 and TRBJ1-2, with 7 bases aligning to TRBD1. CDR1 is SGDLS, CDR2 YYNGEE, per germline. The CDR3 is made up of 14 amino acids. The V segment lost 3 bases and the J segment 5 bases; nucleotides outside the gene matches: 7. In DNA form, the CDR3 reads TGTGCCAGCAGCGCACGACAGGGTTTGTATGGCTACACCTTC. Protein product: CASSARQGLYGYTF.